This T cell receptor (beta chain) was captured in a study of beta chain features in type 1 diabetes (dated by TCRdb to the late 2010s). Regarding the research as a whole: No differences in mean age, gender distribution, total cell number or subset yield were found between patients and healthy donors. Naive and central memory subsets were obtained from all 30 or so donors, but regulatory and stem cell-like memory subsets were isolated from only 8 patients and roughly eight healthy donors. A total of about 110,000,000 sorted cells were examined across all samples, and a strong correlation was observed between cell number per subset and RNA yield. In the study, recently diagnosed type 1 diabetes patients and matched healthy donors were compared on the TCRB repertoires of their sorted circulating CD4+ T cell subsets.

What the work shows at the level of the full study, not this receptor alone: Because cDNA was sequenced instead of genomic DNA, activated cells with high expression could be over-represented, although the groups did not differ in activation or CD3 levels. At VDJ recombination sites, patients with type 1 diabetes made fewer insertions and deleted more nucleotides, a pattern implying thymic rearrangement abnormalities. HLA sub-analyses involved small numbers of individuals, so any influence of HLA type on TCRB rearrangement remained unresolved. A moderate but significant shortening of TCRB CDR3 length was observed in type 1 diabetes patients in all four CD4+ subsets. Naive, central memory and regulatory TCRB repertoires appeared more similar among patients than among healthy donors. PCR may preferentially amplify shorter templates, but because patient and control samples were amplified and corrected together, any resulting skew would affect both groups equally.

Each donor gave one peripheral blood draw, approximately 0.11 L on average, collected into heparinised tubes. Using a panel that included CD45RO, CCR7, CD25, CD127, CD95 and CD27, naive, central memory, regulatory and stem cell-like memory CD4+ T cells were sorted on a BD FACSAria II. Every sorted population had a purity above 98%. PBMCs were isolated right away by Lymphoprep density gradient centrifugation and were stained directly, without culture. To minimize batch effects, samples were stained and sorted in pairs, one healthy donor with one patient per experiment. The junction shows trimming of 2 bases on V and 5 bases on J, and the gene matches do not reach 11 bases of it. The CDR3 runs 17 residues from the cysteine to the phenylalanine. Of the read, only the CDR3 DNA is kept; its 51 bases are in frame from base 1. From a lookup of the germline V gene, CDR1 and CDR2 are MGHDK and SYGVNS. The entire amount of isolated RNA was reverse transcribed using the High Capacity cDNA Reverse Transcription Kit, so the sequenced TCRB transcripts were expressed ones. Naive, central memory and regulatory T cell samples underwent deep immunoSEQ sequencing, averaging around 4 million total reads per sample. Sorted cells were lysed in RLT buffer, and RNA was extracted using DNase-treated RNeasy Micro or Mini kits according to cell number. To prevent cross-contamination, each cell subset was processed individually, whereas patient and healthy donor samples were processed jointly. TCRB sequences were amplified from cDNA with the immunoSEQ multiplex PCR, producing 87-bp fragments spanning the CDR3 region. Sequencing of the amplicons was performed on the Illumina HiSeq platform. Processing in the source paper ran as follows. Synthetic template baselines were used to correct PCR bias computationally, reads within Hamming distance 2 were collapsed together, and singletons that could not be merged were discarded. Reads were aligned against IMGT so that V, D and J genes, CDR3 length and insertions or deletions at six rearrangement sites could be assigned. Within each subset, clonotype counts were normalized to sorted cell number, after which true diversity and Gini coefficients were computed with the tcR R package. The overlap coefficient, calculated on TCRB nucleotide sequences, was used to quantify repertoire sharing. Out-of-frame TCRB sequences from naive cells were analyzed to stand in for the pre-selection repertoire. TCRdb re-hosts the immuneACCESS table, in-frame sequences only. Its copies lack some clones; in the studies checked, an unresolved V gene accounts for under half of them, and the cause for the rest is not known. For V, J and clone size, that table is used; D and trimming come from the DNA. The sample table holds 450,000 or so clones, of which 11% were seen once. The ten largest account for 0.045% to 0.05% of the sample.

This clone has a handful of counts. The antigen it recognizes is unknown. No base quality information exists; no much larger clone differs at one position. The specimen sequenced was naive CD4+ T cells from blood. This specimen's cell subset or site label, per the study, means: true naive CD4+ T cells. In this chain, TRBV25-1 is recombined with TRBJ2-5; TRBD2 aligns with 10 central bases. The source is a woman in her late teens or twenties in good health. The DNA reads TGTGCCAGCAGTGAACGGAAACTAGCGGGAATGAGTGAGACCCAGTACTTC. Its translation reads: CASSERKLAGMSETQYF.